This TCR beta chain is drawn from a study of T-cell reconstitution after alpha-beta-depleted transplantation in children. This clonotype was observed many times. The CDR3 has 14 amino acids. With 1 base clipped from V and 6 bases from J, the junction kept 3 bases outside the gene matches. The TCRbeta library incorporated unique molecular identifiers. TCRdb analysed the PCR reads with MiXCR anew, one entry per CDR3 protein. This repertoire shows roughly 100,000 distinct CDR3 sequences, roughly 8.8% found once; its top ten account for just under 7%. Source: PBMCs from the stem cell graft donor, taken from the stem cell graft. The TCR sequence derives from a human donor who donated a stem cell graft to a child with congenital amegakaryocytic thrombocytopenia. The V gene is TRBV12-3 or TRBV12-4, the J gene TRBJ1-3, with 7 nucleotides matching TRBD1. CDR3 region: CASSLGGGENTIYF. CDR3 nucleotides: TGTGCCAGCAGTTTAGGAGGGGGCGAAAACACCATATATTTT.